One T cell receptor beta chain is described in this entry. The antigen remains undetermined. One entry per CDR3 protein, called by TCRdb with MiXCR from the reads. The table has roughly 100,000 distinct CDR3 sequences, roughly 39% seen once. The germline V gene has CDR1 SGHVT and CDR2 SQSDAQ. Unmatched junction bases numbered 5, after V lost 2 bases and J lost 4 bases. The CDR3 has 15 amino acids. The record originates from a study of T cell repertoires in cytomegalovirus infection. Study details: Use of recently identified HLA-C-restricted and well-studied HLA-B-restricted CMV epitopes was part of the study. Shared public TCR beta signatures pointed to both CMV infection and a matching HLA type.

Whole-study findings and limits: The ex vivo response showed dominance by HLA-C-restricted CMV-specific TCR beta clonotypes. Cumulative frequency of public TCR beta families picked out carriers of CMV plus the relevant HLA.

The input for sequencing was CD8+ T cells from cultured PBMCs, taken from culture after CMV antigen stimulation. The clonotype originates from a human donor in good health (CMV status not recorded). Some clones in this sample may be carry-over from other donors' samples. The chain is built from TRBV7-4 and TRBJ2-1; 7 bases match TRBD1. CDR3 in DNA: TGTGCCAGCAGCTTAATAGGGGGCAAATACAATGAGCAGTTCTTC. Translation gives CASSLIGGKYNEQFF.